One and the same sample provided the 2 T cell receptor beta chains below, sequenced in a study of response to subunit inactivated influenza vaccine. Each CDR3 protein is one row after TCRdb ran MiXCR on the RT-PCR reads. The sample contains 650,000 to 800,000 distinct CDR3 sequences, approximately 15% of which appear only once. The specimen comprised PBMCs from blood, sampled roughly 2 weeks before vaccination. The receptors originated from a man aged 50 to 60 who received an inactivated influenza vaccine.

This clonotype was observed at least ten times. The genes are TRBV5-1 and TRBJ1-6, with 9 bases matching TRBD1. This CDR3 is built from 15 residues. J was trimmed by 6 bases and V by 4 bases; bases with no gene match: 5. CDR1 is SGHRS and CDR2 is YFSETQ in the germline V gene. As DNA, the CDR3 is TGCGCCAGCAGCCCGATGACAGGGGGTAATTCACCCCTCCACTTT. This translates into CASSPMTGGNSPLHF.

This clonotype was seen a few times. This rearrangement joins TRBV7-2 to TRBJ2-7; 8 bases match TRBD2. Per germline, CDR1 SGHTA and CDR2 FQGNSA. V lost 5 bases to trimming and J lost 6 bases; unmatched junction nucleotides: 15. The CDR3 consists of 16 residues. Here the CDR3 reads CASSPRGTRFLPEQYF. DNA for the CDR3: TGTGCCAGCAGCCCACGCGGGACTAGATTTCTCCCCGAGCAGTACTTC.